These 2 T cell receptor beta chains originate from one sample sequenced in a study of blood T cells in healthy people across ages. Next came a second PCR, run for roughly 6 to 11 cycles, which used a sample-barcoded 5' primer along with a J-beta primer mix. TCRdb re-called the 5' RACE reads with MiXCR, one entry per CDR3 protein. There are roughly 1 million distinct CDR3 sequences in the sample; under 30% occur only once, and about 0.8% lies in the top ten. The same data also contributed to another study, on T cells of mothers and their children.

What was sequenced was blood. These TCRs come from a girl aged 2 to 10 in good health.

The rearrangement uses TRBV12-3 or TRBV12-4 and TRBJ1-1; tentatively, D is TRBD1 (5 bases). V lost 3 bases and J 2 bases, leaving 10 bases between the germline ends. The CDR3 length is 14 residues. Here the CDR3 reads CASSFPQGNTEAFF. The CDR3 DNA follows: TGTGCCAGCAGTTTCCCGCAGGGTAACACTGAAGCTTTCTTT.

The chain combines TRBV7-9 with TRBJ2-4; D uncertain. The CDR3 has 12 amino acids. CDR1 is SEHNR, CDR2 FQNEAQ, per germline (reference sequence). With 2 bases removed from V and 9 bases from J, the gap between germline ends came to 8 bases. The chain's CDR3 is CASSLTNTIQYF. In DNA form, the CDR3 reads TGTGCCAGCAGCTTAACGAATACCATTCAGTACTTC.